The T cell receptor (beta chain) described here comes from a study of blood T cell repertoires in COVID-19. The V gene end was trimmed by 3 bases and the J gene end by 0 bases; junction bases not matched to a gene: 1. CDR3 length: 16 residues. In germline, CDR1 is SNHLY, CDR2 FYNNEI. The data were produced by immunoSEQ multiplex PCR, yet TCRdb's version contains in-frame clones alone and is incomplete. The table has roughly 140,000 clones, almost 80% seen once; the top ten hold over 8.5%. J is TRBJ2-1 and V is TRBV2; 11 nucleotides match TRBD2. Sequenced material: peripheral blood. The sequence was collected from a man in his fifties with active or convalescent COVID-19. The CDR3 DNA is TGTGCCAGCAGTGAGGGACTAGCGGTCTCCTACAATGAGCAGTTCTTC. It is translated as CASSEGLAVSYNEQFF.